This TCR beta chain was documented in a study of shared clonotypes between healthy human individuals. The study's findings and limits: A handful of donors held about 5% of naive CD4 clonotypes in common.

V was cut by 6 bases and J by 6 bases, with 23 bases left in between. The CDR3 totals 16 residues. Germline CDR1 MNHEY, CDR2 SMNVEV (reference sequence). A word on this clone: Its antigen remains unknown.

Once extracted for a subset, genomic DNA was divided evenly among several immunoSEQ plates. TCRdb's copy holds only in-frame clones and misses some; the assay was immunoSEQ multiplex PCR. The repertoire holds roughly 2.1 million clones, with under 95% as singletons. Naive CD8 cells lacked CD45RO and underwent positive selection for CCR7, leaving out terminally differentiated effector memory CD45RA+ cells. V and J are TRBV27 and TRBJ1-1, with D perhaps TRBD1 (5 bases). This receptor was identified in a man aged 18 to 35 in good health. Some clones in this sample may be carry-over from other donors' samples. Sequenced input: naive CD8+ T cells from PBMCs. In DNA form, the CDR3 reads TGTGCCAGCAGCGCCGCCGGGGGACGGGGAAGGTCTGAAGCTTTCTTT. Translated, it gives CASSAAGGRGRSEAFF.